The rows below give T cell receptor beta chains drawn from one sample of a study of radiation and T cells in renal cell carcinoma. Sequencing was performed with immunoSEQ multiplex PCR; in TCRdb, only in-frame clones are kept and a portion is missing. Seen here are tens of thousands of clones, 80% observed once, and the top ten hold roughly 39%. Material: blood, obtained from a patient whose treatment included radiotherapy and nephrectomy. The receptors stem from a man aged 55 to 70 with renal cell carcinoma. Both conserved end residues are part of each CDR3. A D gene is named only where the DNA matches it firmly. Expanded clones are given a class, and other clones once, few, many or no size at all.

j_call v_call clone_size d_call cdr3_nt cdr3_aa
TRBJ2-7 TRBV6-6 . TRBD2 TGTGCCAGCCGGACTAGCGACTCCTACGAGCAGTACTTC CASRTSDSYEQYF
TRBJ2-7 TRBV6-6 . TRBD1 TGTGCCAGCAGTTCCCGCCGGGACAGCTACTACGAGCAGTACTTC CASSSRRDSYYEQYF
TRBJ2-3 TRBV5-6 . TRBD2 TGTGCCAGCAGCTACGGACTAGCGGGTAGCACAGATACGCAGTATTTT CASSYGLAGSTDTQYF
TRBJ1-6 TRBV5-6 once . TGTGCCAGCAGCTTGGGGGCGGGATCACCCCTCCACTTT CASSLGAGSPLHF
TRBJ2-5 TRBV30 . . TGTGCCTGGAGTGAATGGGCAGGCCAAGAGACCCAGTACTTC CAWSEWAGQETQYF
TRBJ2-7 TRBV7-2 . . TGTGCCAGCAGCCCTACCCTTCGTTCCTACGAGCAGTACTTC CASSPTLRSYEQYF
TRBJ2-1 TRBV7-9 . . TGTGCCAGCAGTACTTTCTCCTACAATGAGCAGTTCTTC CASSTFSYNEQFF
TRBJ2-1 TRBV5-6 . . TGTGCCAGCAGCTTGGTCCCGACAGGCGCTGAGCAGTTCTTC CASSLVPTGAEQFF
TRBJ1-3 TRBV21-1 medium-sized . TGTGCCAGCAGCAAACGCCCCTCTCACTCTGGAAACACCATATATTTT CASSKRPSHSGNTIYF
TRBJ1-5 TRBV6-1 few . TGTGCCAGCAGTGAGGTGCCGGGACGACATTTT CASSEVPGRHF
TRBJ1-1 TRBV19 medium-sized TRBD1 TGTGCCAGTATTTTAGGGACAGCCCTTTGGCCTTTCTTT CASILGTALWPFF
TRBJ1-4 TRBV10-2 hyperexpanded . TGCGCCAGCACCGGACATCTTAATGAAAAACTGTTTTTT CASTGHLNEKLFF
TRBJ2-4 TRBV5-6 . . TGTGCCAGCAGCTCCGCGGGGGCGATAAACATTCAGTACTTC CASSSAGAINIQYF
TRBJ1-2 TRBV11-2 once . TGTGCCAGCACCAATGGGGGGGAGGGCTCTGGCTACACCTTC CASTNGGEGSGYTF
TRBJ2-5 TRBV19 . . TGTGCCAGTAGTTTTAGCGTGCGAGAGACCCAGTACTTC CASSFSVRETQYF
TRBJ2-3 TRBV4-3 . . TGCGCCAGCAGCCAAGACGCGTCTGAGATCGTGCAGTATTTT CASSQDASEIVQYF
TRBJ1-1 TRBV7-9 medium-sized TRBD1 TGTGCCAGCAGCCCCCACACAGGGGGCGAAGGAGGGACTGAAGCTTTCTTT CASSPHTGGEGGTEAFF
TRBJ2-2 TRBV5-1 once . TGCGCCAGCAGCTTTAACCTCGGGGAGCTGTTTTTT CASSFNLGELFF
TRBJ2-1 TRBV7-8 . TRBD2 TGTGCCAGCAGCTTCTCTAGCGGGAGACTAAACAATGAGCAGTTCTTC CASSFSSGRLNNEQFF
TRBJ2-1 TRBV18 . TRBD2 TGTGCCAGCTCACCACCGGGACTAGCCGGGAATGAGCAGTTCTTC CASSPPGLAGNEQFF
TRBJ1-5 TRBV5-8 . . TGTGCCAGCAGCTTGACGTTTCAGCCCCAGCATTTT CASSLTFQPQHF
TRBJ1-1 TRBV7-9 . . TGTGCCAGCAGCTTTGAGGGGGGACACAACACTGAAGCTTTCTTT CASSFEGGHNTEAFF
TRBJ1-2 TRBV15 . . TGTGCCACCAGCAGAGATCTCAGGGACGCGATTGGCTACACCTTC CATSRDLRDAIGYTF
TRBJ2-5 TRBV19 . . TGTGCCAGTAGTATTGTTATTGCTAGCGTGGAGACCCAGTACTTC CASSIVIASVETQYF
TRBJ1-4 TRBV9 . . TGTGCCAGCAGCGTGGGCGGAGGAATAAAGGGTGAAAAACTGTTTTTT CASSVGGGIKGEKLFF
TRBJ1-2 TRBV7-3 . . TGTGCCAGCAGCTTAACCCGGGACACTGGTGGCTACACCTTC CASSLTRDTGGYTF
TRBJ2-2 TRBV10-3 . . TGTGCCATCAGGCTCCTAACCGGGGAGCTGTTTTTT CAIRLLTGELFF
TRBJ2-7 TRBV5-4 . TRBD1 TGTGCCAGCAGCTCCATGGACAGGGGAACCTACGAGCAGTACTTC CASSSMDRGTYEQYF
TRBJ1-6 TRBV18 . . TGTGCCAGCTCAAGGGACCAGTATAATTCACCCCTCCACTTT CASSRDQYNSPLHF
TRBJ2-5 TRBV7-9 . . TGTGCCAGCGGCACGTCTCTCCGGGGAGGAGAGACCCAGTACTTC CASGTSLRGGETQYF
TRBJ1-3 TRBV9 . . TGTGCCAGCGCAGAGGGGGTAATCTCTGGAAACACCATATATTTT CASAEGVISGNTIYF
TRBJ2-7 TRBV4-2 . . . CASSQVGPGRTSGEQYF
TRBJ2-2 TRBV28 . TRBD2 TGTGCCAGCAGTTCGGGGAGGGTAAGCGGGGAGCTGTTTTTT CASSSGRVSGELFF
TRBJ2-1 TRBV2 . . TGTGCCAGCAGGGCTAGGACAAGGGGGTCCGATGAGCAGTTCTTC CASRARTRGSDEQFF
TRBJ1-2 TRBV6-5 large . TGTGCCAGCAGTTGGACCCTTAACGATAACTATGGCTACACCTTC CASSWTLNDNYGYTF
TRBJ2-7 TRBV4-3 . . TGCGCCAGCAGCCAAAATTGGGACCAGAGAACCTACGAGCAGTACTTC CASSQNWDQRTYEQYF
TRBJ1-1 TRBV25-1 once TRBD1 TGTGCCAGCAGTTCGGACAGGCTGAACACTGAAGCTTTCTTT CASSSDRLNTEAFF
TRBJ1-4 TRBV18 . . TGTGCCAGCTCACCAGTTAAGGAAAAACTGTTTTTT CASSPVKEKLFF
TRBJ2-2 TRBV27 . TRBD1 TGTGCCAGCAGTTTATCGGGACAGCTGAACACCGGGGAGCTGTTTTTT CASSLSGQLNTGELFF
TRBJ1-5 TRBV6-4 . . TGTGCCAGCAGTGAGGAAGGGTTTGCGCCCCAGCATTTT CASSEEGFAPQHF